These 8 T cell receptor beta chains share one sample of origin, sequenced in a study of post-analysis software for immune sequencing data. Study-wide results and limits: Comparison of patients with controls showed 4 to 6 TRBV segments more frequent in patients, TRBV5-6, TRBV5-1 and TRBV20-1 among them.

These TCRs' antigens remain unknown. Incorporated into the TCR beta cDNA libraries were unique molecular identifiers, which served to reduce PCR and sequencing biases. Each CDR3 protein is one row after TCRdb ran MiXCR on the PCR reads. This repertoire shows hundreds of thousands of distinct CDR3 sequences, roughly 27% found once; its top ten account for under 0.7%. Material: blood. The receptors derive from a girl aged 5-17 years with multiple sclerosis.

This chain uses TRBV7-2 with TRBJ2-4; D ambiguous. V lost 5 bases, J lost 8 bases, and 7 bases lay in between. CDR1 is SGHTA and CDR2 is FQGNSA in the germline V gene. CDR3 length: 11 amino acids. CDR3: CASSLEDIQYF. CDR3 sequence (DNA): TGTGCCAGCAGCCTCGAAGACATTCAGTACTTC.

The V and J genes are TRBV7-2 and TRBJ1-1; 7 positions agree with TRBD1. The CDR3 spans 15 residues. Losses at the gene ends were 5 bases for V and 2 bases for J; bases not matched to a gene: 8. Germline CDR1 reads SGHTA; CDR2 reads FQGNSA. CDR3 amino acids: CASSAKTGLNTEAFF. CDR3 nucleotides: TGTGCCAGCAGCGCTAAGACAGGGTTAAACACTGAAGCTTTCTTT.

The chain joins TRBV9 to TRBJ2-7, with TRBD2 matching 8 bases. With 2 bases clipped from V and 1 base from J, the junction kept 2 bases outside the gene matches. Germline CDR1 SGDLS, CDR2 YYNGEE. This CDR3 is built from 14 residues. CDR3 DNA sequence: TGTGCCAGCAGCGTTAGCGGGGCGTCCTACGAGCAGTACTTC. This encodes CASSVSGASYEQYF.

The CDR3 protein is CASSLGRGMEEKLFF. The CDR3 coding sequence is TGTGCCAGCAGTTTAGGTAGAGGGATGGAGGAAAAACTGTTTTTT. The chain employs TRBV12-3 or TRBV12-4 and TRBJ1-4; D is uncertain. The CDR3 runs to 15 residues. Trimming took 1 base from V and 8 from J, leaving 14 bases between them.

The V gene is TRBV6-5, the J gene TRBJ2-4; 7 positions agree with TRBD1. Germline V CDR1 and CDR2: MNHEY, SVGAGI. CDR3 length: 18 residues. J lost 0 bases, V lost 4 bases, and 12 bases had no gene match. DNA for the CDR3: TGTGCCAGCAGTTTAGTATTTTCAGGGGGTCAAGCCAAAAACATTCAGTACTTC. As protein: CASSLVFSGGQAKNIQYF.

This clonotype was seen more than once but under ten times. V is TRBV7-2 and J is TRBJ2-1, with D possibly matching TRBD2 (6 bases). Trimming left V 3 bases short and J 8 bases short, with 14 bases between. This CDR3 region has 14 residues. CDR1 and CDR2 (germline): SGHTA, FQGNSA. The CDR3 loop reads CASSFGGGEHEQFF. The CDR3 DNA follows: TGTGCCAGCAGCTTTGGGGGAGGCGAGCATGAGCAGTTCTTC.

Written as DNA, the CDR3 is TGTGCCACCAGTGACCGCTCGGCGCGTGGTAGCGGGAGGGTCGATGAGCAGTTCTTC. Amino acid sequence: CATSDRSARGSGRVDEQFF. V gene TRBV24-1 combines with J gene TRBJ2-1; TRBD2 aligns across 11 bases. CDR3 length: 19 residues. CDR1 is KGHDR, CDR2 SFDVKD, per germline. With V trimmed by 4 bases and J by 8 bases, 18 bases remained unmatched.

V is TRBV6-5 and J is TRBJ2-1, with D maybe TRBD1 (6 bases). The V and J ends lost 0 bases and 4 bases respectively, with 13 bases between them. Germline V gene data show CDR1 as MNHEY and CDR2 as SVGAGI. The CDR3 has 16 residues. CDR3 in DNA: TGTGCCAGCAGTTACTCGGAACCAGGGGCTTACAATGAGCAGTTCTTC. As protein: CASSYSEPGAYNEQFF.